Below, one TCR beta chain is given with its context. The record originates from a study of identical twins. TCRdb re-analysed the 5' RACE reads in MiXCR, keeping a single row per CDR3 protein. The data contain roughly 220,000 distinct CDR3 sequences, 6.5% of them singletons. With 10 bases removed from V and 1 base from J, the gap between germline ends came to 7 bases. Germline CDR1 reads MNHEY; CDR2 reads SVGEGT. This CDR3 has 12 amino acids. These same records also appear under a second study, on T cells expressing NK-cell markers.

Sequencing was done on a sample of CD8+ T cells sorted from blood. This receptor was obtained from a woman aged 18-29 years in good health. V is TRBV6-2 or TRBV6-3 and J is TRBJ2-2; no clear D. Here the CDR3 reads CATGWNTGELFF. The CDR3 region has the DNA TGTGCCACAGGTTGGAACACCGGGGAGCTGTTTTTT.